This T cell receptor (beta chain) came from a study of CD8 T cells in Susac syndrome. The multiple sclerosis controls were treatment-naive patients affected by stable or active relapsing-remitting disease. RNA in amounts of roughly 0.5 to 1 ug was reverse transcribed with random hexamers. An immunoSEQ multiplex PCR generated amplified TCR beta CDR3 products spanning 54 Vbeta and 13 Jbeta. TCRdb independently ran MiXCR on the immunoSEQ multiplex PCR reads; one entry per CDR3 protein. The sample lists roughly 150,000 distinct CDR3 sequences; around 94% were seen once. The ends lost 4 bases at V and 7 bases at J; junction bases unmatched: 7. Germline loops: CDR1 KGHSH, CDR2 LQKENI. This CDR3 is built from 13 residues.

V and J are TRBV18 and TRBJ2-7; 7 nucleotides align to TRBD2. Sequencing used CD4+ T cells from PBMCs. This TCR was recovered from a human donor with multiple sclerosis. The CDR3 is CASSRLLGREQYF. DNA for the CDR3: TGTGCCAGCTCACGCCTACTCGGGAGGGAGCAGTACTTC. The full variable domain, its missing parts supplied by reference TRBV18 and TRBJ2-7, is NAGVMQNPRHLVRRRGQEARLRCSPMKGHSHVYWYRQLPEEGLKFMVYLQKENIIDESGMPKERFSAEFPKEGPSILRIQQVVRGDSAAYFCASSRLLGREQYFGPGTRLTVT.